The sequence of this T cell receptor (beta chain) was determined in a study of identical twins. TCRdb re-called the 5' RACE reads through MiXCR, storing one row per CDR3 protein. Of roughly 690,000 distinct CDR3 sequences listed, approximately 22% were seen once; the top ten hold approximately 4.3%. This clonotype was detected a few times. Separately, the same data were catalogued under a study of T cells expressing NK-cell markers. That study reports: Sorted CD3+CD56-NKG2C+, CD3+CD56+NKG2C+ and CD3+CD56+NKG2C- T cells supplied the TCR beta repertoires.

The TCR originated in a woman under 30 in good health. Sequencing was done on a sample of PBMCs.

This CDR3 is CASSLDWGDTQYF. In DNA, the CDR3 is TGCGCCAGCAGCTTGGACTGGGGAGATACGCAGTATTTT. The rearrangement links TRBV5-1 to TRBJ2-3; D remains ambiguous. The germline V and J ends were trimmed by 0 bases and 5 bases, with 7 bases remaining between them. The CDR3 extends over 13 amino acids. In germline, CDR1 is SGHRS, CDR2 YFSETQ. Using reference TRBV5-1 and TRBJ2-3 for the parts outside the CDR3, the full variable domain is KAGVTQTPRYLIKTRGQQVTLSCSPISGHRSVSWYQQTPGQGLQFLFEYFSETQRNKGNFPGRFSGRQFSNSRSEMNVSTLELGDSALYLCASSLDWGDTQYFGPGTRLTVL.